A selection of T cell receptor beta chains follows, all from one sample in a study of human T cells and chemical hapten exposure. TCRdb reanalysed the RACE reads using MiXCR and keeps one entry per CDR3 protein. The sample lists some 330,000 distinct CDR3 sequences; around 5.5% were seen once. The source was whole blood, collected in connection with sensitization to the hapten diphenylcyclopropenone (DPC). These receptors originate from a woman between 18 and 29 years old with alopecia areata. Some clones in this sample may be carry-over from other donors' samples. The CDR3 runs from the conserved cysteine through the conserved F or W. A D gene is named only where the DNA matches it firmly. Size values are once, few and many counts, or a class for expanded clones, and some rows have none.

J | V | D | size | CDR3 | DNA
TRBJ1-4 | TRBV5-5 | . | many | CASSFLGQSNEKLFF | TGTGCCAGCAGCTTTCTAGGACAGAGTAATGAAAAACTGTTTTTT
TRBJ2-3 | TRBV7-2 | TRBD2 | . | CASSLLAGGYQDTQYF | TGTGCCAGCAGCCTACTAGCGGGGGGATATCAAGATACGCAGTATTTT
TRBJ1-5 | TRBV12-3/TRBV12-4 | . | once | CASSLALTENSNQPQHF | TGTGCCAGCAGTTTAGCCTTAACAGAGAATAGCAATCAGCCCCAGCATTTT
TRBJ1-5 | TRBV7-9 | TRBD1 | many | CASSLDRGYQPQHF | TGTGCCAGCAGCTTAGACAGGGGATATCAGCCCCAGCATTTT
TRBJ2-3 | TRBV5-1 | . | . | CASSLRGPQTPGTQYF | TGCGCCAGCAGCTTGAGGGGACCACAGACCCCAGGTACGCAGTATTTT
TRBJ2-3 | TRBV2 | . | many | CASTPGGADTQYF | TGTGCCAGCACGCCGGGGGGCGCAGATACGCAGTATTTT
TRBJ1-2 | TRBV4-3 | . | many | CASSQDLTGDLVYYGYTF | TGCGCCAGCAGCCAAGATTTGACAGGAGATTTGGTTTACTATGGCTACACCTTC
TRBJ1-6 | TRBV6-5 | . | few | CASTRGNNSPLHF | TGTGCCAGCACGAGAGGCAATAATTCACCCCTCCACTTT
TRBJ2-3 | TRBV7-2 | . | . | CASSPRTASTDTQYF | TGTGCCAGCAGCCCCCGGACTGCTAGCACAGATACGCAGTATTTT
TRBJ2-3 | TRBV7-2 | . | few | CASSPRGGASGDTQYF | TGTGCCAGCAGCCCCCGAGGAGGGGCGAGTGGAGATACGCAGTATTTT
TRBJ1-5 | TRBV20-1 | TRBD1 | many | CSATLDRGHASNQPQHF | TGCAGTGCTACCTTAGACAGGGGGCATGCGAGCAATCAGCCCCAGCATTTT
TRBJ2-3 | TRBV6-2/TRBV6-3 | . | few | CASGASSDTQYF | TGTGCCAGCGGGGCTAGCTCCGATACGCAGTATTTT
TRBJ2-5 | TRBV4-3 | TRBD2 | . | CASSQNRGGPEETQYF | TGCGCCAGCAGCCAGAACCGGGGGGGCCCGGAGGAGACCCAGTACTTC
TRBJ1-1 | TRBV6-2/TRBV6-3 | . | . | CASSLDWRNTEAFF | TGTGCCAGCAGCCTAGACTGGAGGAACACTGAAGCTTTCTTT
TRBJ1-2 | TRBV18 | . | few | CASSPQGDGYTF | TGTGCCAGCTCACCGCAGGGAGATGGCTACACCTTC
TRBJ1-6 | TRBV12-3/TRBV12-4 | . | many | CASRRSGDSPLHF | TGTGCCAGCAGGCGGAGTGGGGATTCACCCCTCCACTTT
TRBJ2-2 | TRBV6-1 | TRBD2 | many | CASKGAGGQSGELFF | TGTGCCAGCAAAGGAGCGGGGGGGCAGTCCGGGGAGCTGTTTTTT
TRBJ2-1 | TRBV7-3 | . | . | CASSLKGSSYNEQFF | TGTGCCAGCAGCTTAAAAGGGAGCTCCTACAATGAGCAGTTCTTC
TRBJ1-1 | TRBV12-3/TRBV12-4 | . | . | CASSWSYPTQGFF | TGTGCCAGCAGTTGGAGCTACCCCACGCAAGGCTTCTTT
TRBJ1-6 | TRBV7-8 | . | . | CASSLDQGNSPLHF | TGTGCCAGCAGCTTAGACCAGGGGAATTCACCCCTCCACTTT
TRBJ1-1 | TRBV29-1 | . | . | CSVPGPIYTEAFF | TGCAGCGTTCCCGGACCTATTTACACTGAAGCTTTCTTT
TRBJ1-2 | TRBV28 | . | many | CASLPGEYYGYTF | TGTGCCAGCCTCCCAGGGGAGTACTATGGCTACACCTTC
TRBJ2-1 | TRBV6-2/TRBV6-3 | TRBD1 | few | CASSYTQGQGERNEQFF | TGTGCCAGCAGTTACACCCAGGGACAGGGAGAGAGGAATGAGCAGTTCTTC
TRBJ1-4 | TRBV27 | . | many | CASSLLATNEKLFF | TGTGCCAGCAGTTTATTAGCAACTAATGAAAAACTGTTTTTT
TRBJ2-1 | TRBV29-1 | . | many | CSVEDWQDNEQFF | TGCAGCGTAGAGGACTGGCAGGACAATGAGCAGTTCTTC
TRBJ2-3 | TRBV11-3 | TRBD1 | . | CASSPNRGRGDTQYF | TGTGCCAGCAGCCCGAACAGGGGGCGAGGAGATACGCAGTATTTT
TRBJ2-1 | TRBV20-1 | . | many | CSARVGRTYNEQFF | TGCAGTGCTAGAGTTGGACGGACATACAATGAGCAGTTCTTC
TRBJ2-3 | TRBV10-3 | . | many | CAIGQLRGADTQYF | TGTGCCATCGGCCAATTGCGGGGCGCAGATACGCAGTATTTT
TRBJ2-7 | TRBV5-5 | TRBD1 | many | CASSPTGEDEQYF | TGTGCCAGCAGCCCGACAGGGGAAGACGAGCAGTACTTC
TRBJ2-7 | TRBV27 | . | few | CASSPGVFHEQYF | TGTGCCAGCAGCCCAGGTGTGTTCCACGAGCAGTACTTC
TRBJ1-5 | TRBV19 | . | few | CASSMMGGPNQPQHF | TGTGCCAGTAGTATGATGGGTGGTCCAAATCAGCCCCAGCATTTT
TRBJ2-3 | TRBV21-1 | . | many | CASSKVSTGGRADTQYF | TGTGCCAGCAGCAAAGTTTCAACGGGGGGCCGGGCAGATACGCAGTATTTT
TRBJ1-3 | TRBV6-5 | TRBD1 | . | CASAGTGTGNTIYF | TGTGCCAGCGCCGGGACAGGGACTGGAAACACCATATATTTT
TRBJ2-1 | TRBV20-1 | TRBD2 | few | CSASASGANEQFF | TGCAGTGCTAGTGCGAGCGGGGCCAATGAGCAGTTCTTC
TRBJ2-7 | TRBV6-5 | TRBD1 | many | CASSRQGAATHEQYF | TGTGCCAGCAGCCGACAGGGGGCAGCTACTCACGAGCAGTACTTC
TRBJ1-5 | TRBV2 | . | many | CASSGGGQGNQPQHF | TGTGCCAGCAGTGGTGGAGGGCAGGGCAATCAGCCCCAGCATTTT
TRBJ1-1 | TRBV5-1 | . | few | CASSLGGGPTEAFF | TGCGCCAGCAGCTTGGGAGGGGGGCCCACTGAAGCTTTCTTT
TRBJ1-3 | TRBV6-6 | TRBD1 | . | CASSRRGLSGNTIYF | TGTGCCAGCAGCCGCAGGGGGCTCTCTGGAAACACCATATATTTT
TRBJ2-3 | TRBV3-1 | TRBD1 | many | CASSQEGGDTQYF | TGTGCCAGCAGCCAAGAAGGGGGCGATACGCAGTATTTT
TRBJ2-3 | TRBV29-1 | TRBD2 | . | CSVGLAGGATDTQYF | TGCAGCGTTGGCCTAGCGGGGGGGGCCACGGATACGCAGTATTTT
TRBJ2-7 | TRBV28 | . | many | CASLGPRTGYEQYF | TGTGCCAGTCTCGGGCCCCGGACGGGGTATGAGCAGTACTTC
TRBJ2-2 | TRBV4-3 | TRBD1 | . | CASSPRPGTGGQRGNTGELFF | TGCGCCAGCAGTCCGCGTCCAGGGACAGGGGGCCAGCGGGGGAACACCGGGGAGCTGTTTTTT
TRBJ1-5 | TRBV12-5 | . | . | CASGFEQGGQPQHF | TGTGCTAGTGGTTTTGAGCAGGGAGGCCAGCCCCAGCATTTT
TRBJ1-1 | TRBV12-5 | . | . | CASGIRLNTEAFF | TGTGCTAGCGGGATCAGGTTGAACACTGAAGCTTTCTTT
TRBJ2-1 | TRBV5-4 | . | many | CASSLDLMQYNEQFF | TGTGCCAGCAGCTTGGACCTCATGCAGTACAATGAGCAGTTCTTC
TRBJ1-2 | TRBV2 | TRBD1 | many | CASSYGQGDGYTF | TGTGCCAGCAGTTATGGACAGGGTGATGGCTACACCTTC
TRBJ1-2 | TRBV10-3 | . | many | CAISESVIVVEPYGYTF | TGTGCCATCAGTGAGTCGGTGATAGTCGTTGAACCTTATGGCTACACCTTC